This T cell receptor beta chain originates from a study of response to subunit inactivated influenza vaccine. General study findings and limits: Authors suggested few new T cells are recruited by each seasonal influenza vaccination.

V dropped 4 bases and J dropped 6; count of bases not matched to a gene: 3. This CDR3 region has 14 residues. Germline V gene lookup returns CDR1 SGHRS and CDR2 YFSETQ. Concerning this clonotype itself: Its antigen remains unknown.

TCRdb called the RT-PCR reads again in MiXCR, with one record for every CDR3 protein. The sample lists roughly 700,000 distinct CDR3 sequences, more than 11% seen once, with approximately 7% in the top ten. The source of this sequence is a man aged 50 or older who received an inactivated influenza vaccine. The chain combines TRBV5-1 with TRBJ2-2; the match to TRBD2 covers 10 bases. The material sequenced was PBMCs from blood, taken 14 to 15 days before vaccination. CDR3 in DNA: TGCGCCAGCAGCGCTAGCGGGAGTTCCGGGGAGCTGTTTTTT. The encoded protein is CASSASGSSGELFF.